This TCR beta chain was sequenced in a study of STAT3 mutations in large granular lymphocyte leukemia. CDR1 and CDR2 from the germline V gene are SQVTM and ANQGSEA. This CDR3 comprises 11 residues. V dropped 3 bases and J dropped 3 bases, with 5 bases sitting between them. As for this clone: What it binds is not known.

Study-level points and caveats: Every T-LGLL patient had at least one immunodominant TCRbeta clonotype. TCR clonotype switching after therapy occurred in about 30% of the 18 patients.

TCRdb's table, derived via immunoSEQ multiplex PCR, lists solely in-frame clones and lacks some. The sample contains roughly 40,000 clones, roughly 88% of which appear only once. The receptor was derived from a human donor with T large granular lymphocyte leukemia. Some clones in this sample may be carry-over from other donors' samples. Sequenced: PBMCs. The rearrangement uses TRBV29-1 and TRBJ1-2; D is uncertain. The CDR3 here is CSVDRDYGYTF. CDR3 nucleotide sequence: TGCAGCGTTGATAGGGACTATGGCTACACCTTC.